This TCR beta chain was found in a study of T cell clonotyping in hematopoietic cell transplantation. Sequencing was performed with immunoSEQ multiplex PCR; in TCRdb, only in-frame clones are kept and a portion is missing. The table records 7,900 or so clones, 70% to 90% of them present only once. Study-level results: After transplant, recipient diversity fell while pathologically expanded clonotypes grew through day 180. Graft donor and pretransplant recipient Inverse Simpson Index values predicted broader posttransplant TCR diversity. Few recipient clonotypes overlapped donors; over 97% were de novo at given depth.

Recipient blood drawn about 28 days pretransplant and days 30, 100, 180 after. Worth noting for this clone: Its antigen is unidentified.

J was trimmed by 2 bases and V by 3 bases; bases with no gene match: 8. This CDR3 has 16 residues. Per the germline V gene, CDR1 is SEHNR and CDR2 is FQNEAQ (reference sequence). The specimen comprised PBMCs, sampled 100 days after allogeneic stem cell transplant. The genes are TRBV7-9 and TRBJ2-3; TRBD1 aligns across 7 bases. The sequence was collected from a male patient between 18 and 35 years old who had an allogeneic stem cell transplant from a related donor, so the T cells may come from the graft donor. Some clones in this sample may be carry-over from other donors' samples. CDR3 nucleotide sequence: TGTGCCAGCAGCTTCATCCGGGACAGAACCACAGATACGCAGTATTTT. This encodes CASSFIRDRTTDTQYF. Full variable domain (outside the CDR3, taken from reference TRBV7-9 and TRBJ2-3): DTGVSQNPRHKITKRGQNVTFRCDPISEHNRLYWYRQTLGQGPEFLTYFQNEAQLEKSRLLSDRFSAERPKGSFSTLEIQRTEQGDSAMYLCASSFIRDRTTDTQYFGPGTRLTVL.